The clone carrying this TCR beta chain was recorded many times. The CDR3 length is 16 residues. Germline assignment: CDR1 DFQATT and CDR2 SNEGSKA (reference sequence). V lost 4 bases to trimming and J lost 8 bases; unmatched junction nucleotides: 15. The entry originates in a study of CD8+CD57+ T cells in acquired aplastic anemia. Genomic DNA, serving as template, underwent TCR beta VDJ and CDR3 profiling. One entry per CDR3 protein, called by TCRdb with MiXCR from the reads. This table has about 160,000 distinct CDR3 sequences, about 48% appearing once. By flow cytometry, patients selected for sequencing had shown an expansion of CD8+CD57+ cells. Everyone among the patients had severe acquired aplastic anemia.

The sequenced material came from sorted CD4+, CD8+, or CD8+CD57+ T cells (not recorded which) from PBMCs. The sequence came from a human donor with aplastic anemia. The chain is built from TRBV20-1 and TRBJ1-1; 11 bases match TRBD1. The chain's CDR3 is CSANPGQGVNRREAFF. The CDR3 DNA sequence: TGCAGTGCTAATCCGGGACAGGGGGTTAATAGGCGGGAAGCTTTCTTT.